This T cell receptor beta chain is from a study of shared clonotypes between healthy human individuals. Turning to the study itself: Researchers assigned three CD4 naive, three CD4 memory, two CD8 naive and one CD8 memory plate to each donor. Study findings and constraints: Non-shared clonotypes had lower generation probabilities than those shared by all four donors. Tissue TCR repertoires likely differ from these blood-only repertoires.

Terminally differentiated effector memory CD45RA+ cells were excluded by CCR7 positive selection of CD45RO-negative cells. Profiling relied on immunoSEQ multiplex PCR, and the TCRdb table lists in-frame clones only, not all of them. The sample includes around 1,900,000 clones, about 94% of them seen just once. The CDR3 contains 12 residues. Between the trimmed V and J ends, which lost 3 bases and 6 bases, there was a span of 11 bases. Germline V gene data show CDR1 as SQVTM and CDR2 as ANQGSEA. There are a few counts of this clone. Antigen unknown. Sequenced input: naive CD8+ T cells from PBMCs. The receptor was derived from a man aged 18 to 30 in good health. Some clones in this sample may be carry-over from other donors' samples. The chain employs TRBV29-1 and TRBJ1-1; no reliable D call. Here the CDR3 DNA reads TGCAGCGTTGACCTGGGGTTTGCTGAAGCTTTCTTT. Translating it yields CSVDLGFAEAFF.